Each of the 20 T cell receptor beta chains below was sequenced from the same sample in a study of T cell repertoires in cytomegalovirus infection. TCRdb reanalysed the reads using MiXCR and keeps one entry per CDR3 protein. The sample carries fewer than 350,000 distinct CDR3 sequences, almost 30% recorded once. These receptors have no identified antigens. The sequenced sample was cultured PBMCs, obtained from culture after CMV antigen stimulation. The receptors here all came from a human donor in good health (CMV status not recorded). Some clones in this sample may be carry-over from other donors' samples.

In this sample, this clonotype turned up a few times. The chain links TRBV28 to TRBJ2-7; TRBD1 matches at 10 bases. Trimming took 2 bases from V and 1 from J; bases not matched to a gene: 11. Germline values: CDR1 MDHEN, CDR2 SYDVKM. The CDR3 spans 18 residues. CDR3 protein: CASSLQDRGISRSYEQYF. In nucleotides, the CDR3 is TGTGCCAGCAGTTTACAGGACAGGGGGATTTCTAGGTCCTACGAGCAGTACTTC.

V usage is TRBV28 and J usage is TRBJ2-6, with D perhaps matching TRBD2 (6 bases). CDR1 is MDHEN and CDR2 is SYDVKM in the germline V gene. This CDR3 region has 16 residues. Trimming left V 6 bases short and J 0 bases short, with 12 bases between. CDR3 sequence: CASSPRAGSGANVLTF. In nucleotides, the CDR3 is TGTGCCAGCAGCCCCCGAGCGGGCTCTGGGGCCAACGTCCTGACTTTC. The full variable domain, completed using reference TRBV28 and TRBJ2-6, is DVKVTQSSRYLVKRTGEKVFLECVQDMDHENMFWYRQDPGLGLRLIYFSYDVKMKEKGDIPEGYSVSREKKERFSLILESASTNQTSMYLCASSPRAGSGANVLTFGAGSRLTVL.

The chain has TRBV5-4 and TRBJ1-3, with D perhaps TRBD1 (5 bases). This CDR3 has 17 residues. In germline, CDR1 is SGHNT, CDR2 YYREEE (reference sequence). V lost 3 bases, J lost 0 bases, and 16 bases lay in between. CDR3 in amino acids: CASSWGTDGASGNTIYF. The CDR3 DNA is TGTGCCAGCAGCTGGGGGACGGACGGGGCCTCTGGAAACACCATATATTTT.

This chain uses TRBV6-6 with TRBJ2-4, with 8 bases fitting TRBD1. The V gene end was trimmed by 4 bases and the J gene end by 6 bases; junction bases not matched to a gene: 5. Germline loops: CDR1 MNHNY, CDR2 SVGAGI (reference sequence). CDR3 length: 14 amino acids. CDR3 DNA: TGTGCCAGCAGTTCTCAGGGACAGGCAAACATTCAGTACTTC. This encodes CASSSQGQANIQYF.

Regarding this clonotype: With a much larger clone just one base away, this may be a read error. The gene calls are TRBV7-2 and TRBJ2-5, with 7 bases that match TRBD1. Germline V gene lookup returns CDR1 SGHTA and CDR2 FQGNSA. The CDR3 runs 14 residues. The V gene end was trimmed by 7 bases and the J gene end by 5 bases; junction bases not matched to a gene: 10. CDR3 nucleotides: TGTGCCAGCATCTCCATGACAGGGTTCGAGACCCAGTACTTC. Its protein product is CASISMTGFETQYF.

There are a few counts of this clonotype. The chain uses TRBV10-3 and TRBJ1-2, with D unresolved. V was trimmed by 3 bases and J by 2 bases, leaving 13 bases between them. CDR3 length: 15 residues. CDR1 and CDR2 (germline): ENHRY, SYGVKD. This CDR3 is CAISDGSPENYGYTF. The CDR3 nucleotides read TGTGCCATCAGTGATGGGTCACCTGAAAACTATGGCTACACCTTC.

The V gene is TRBV19, the J gene TRBJ2-5; 12 nucleotides match TRBD2. Germline V gene sequence: CDR1 LNHDA, CDR2 SQIVND (reference sequence). The CDR3 extends over 18 amino acids. J was trimmed by 2 bases and V by 2 bases; bases with no gene match: 9. CDR3 protein: CASSINRLAGAQQETQYF. Written as DNA, the CDR3 is TGTGCCAGTAGTATAAACCGACTAGCGGGGGCCCAACAAGAGACCCAGTACTTC. The full variable domain, its missing parts supplied by reference TRBV19 and TRBJ2-5, is DGGITQSPKYLFRKEGQNVTLSCEQNLNHDAMYWYRQDPGQGLRLIYYSQIVNDFQKGDIAEGYSVSREKKESFPLTVTSAQKNPTAFYLCASSINRLAGAQQETQYFGPGTRLLVL.

This clonotype was detected a few times. Sequence at one end of the junction differs from germline and may be a read error. V and J are TRBV7-7 and TRBJ2-2; D remains unclear. CDR3 length: 15 amino acids. The germline CDR1 and CDR2 sequences are SSHAT and FNYEAQ (reference sequence). The CDR3 is CASSLGNSAAGELFF. Here the CDR3 DNA reads TGTGCTAGCAGCTTGGGGAACTCTGCCGCCGGGGAGCTGTTTTTT.

This clonotype has more than one count but fewer than ten. The chain carries TRBV20-1 and TRBJ2-7; tentatively, D is TRBD2 (5 bases). Germline V gene lookup returns CDR1 DFQATT and CDR2 SNEGSKA (reference sequence). Trimming stripped 6 bases from V and 1 base from J, with 10 bases between. This CDR3 spans 12 amino acids. This CDR3 is CSAASSSYEQYF. The CDR3 bases are TGCAGTGCCGCTAGCTCATCCTACGAGCAGTACTTC.

The chain carries TRBV14 and TRBJ2-1; D gene uncertain. The length of the CDR3 is 14 residues. From germline, CDR1 is SGHDN and CDR2 FVKESK. Between the trimmed V and J ends, which lost 4 bases and 9 bases, there was a span of 16 bases. CDR3 sequence reads: CASSPLIGPGEQFF. The CDR3 DNA reads as TGTGCCAGCAGCCCTTTAATAGGGCCCGGTGAGCAGTTCTTC.

This clonotype was counted many times. The chain has TRBV6-5 and TRBJ1-5; D is perhaps TRBD1 (5 bases). CDR1 and CDR2 (germline): MNHEY, SVGAGI. CDR3 length: 15 residues. Trimming shortened V by 5 bases and J by 8 bases, and 19 bases separated the two germline ends. In DNA form, the CDR3 reads TGTGCCAGCAGTCAGAAATTCGACAGTCTTAAGCCCCAGCATTTT. Protein product: CASSQKFDSLKPQHF.

The chain has TRBV7-6 and TRBJ1-2, with unresolved D. The V gene's germline CDR1 is SGHVS and CDR2 FNYEAQ. Between the trimmed V and J ends, which lost 5 bases and 6 bases, there was a span of 4 bases. The length of the CDR3 is 10 residues. In DNA form, the CDR3 reads TGTGCCAGCAGCACAGATGGCTACACCTTC. This gives the protein CASSTDGYTF.

The chain recombines TRBV27 with TRBJ1-1; D gene ambiguous. The CDR3 covers 13 residues. The ends were cut back, 2 bases at V and 4 bases at J, with 8 bases in the middle. The germline V gene has CDR1 MNHEY and CDR2 SMNVEV (reference sequence). CDR3 DNA: TGTGCCAGCAGTTTAGCGGACTCCACTGAAGCTTTCTTT. This translates into CASSLADSTEAFF.

CDR3 DNA: TGTGCCATCAGTGAGTCTGAGGGATCGGCTGAGCAGTTCTTC. Its protein product is CAISESEGSAEQFF. This chain uses TRBV10-3 with TRBJ2-1; D might be TRBD2 (5 bases). Germline V lookup: CDR1 ENHRY, CDR2 SYGVKD. Trimming left V 0 bases short and J 9 bases short, with 12 bases between. The CDR3 sequence is 14 residues long.

This clonotype occurred a few times. This chain joins TRBV7-3 and TRBJ2-1, with TRBD2 identical over 10 bases. The CDR3 is 15 residues long. J lost 3 bases, V lost 4 bases, and 3 bases had no gene match. The germline V gene has CDR1 SGHTA and CDR2 FQGTGA. The DNA of the CDR3 is TGTGCCAGCAGCTCGAGCGGGGGGGGCTACAATGAGCAGTTCTTC. Residues: CASSSSGGGYNEQFF. Complete variable domain (other parts from reference TRBV7-3 and TRBJ2-1): GAGVSQTPSNKVTEKGKYVELRCDPISGHTALYWYRQSLGQGPEFLIYFQGTGAADDSGLPNDRFFAVRPEGSVSTLKIQRTERGDSAVYLCASSSSGGGYNEQFFGPGTRLTVL.

The V call is TRBV12-3 or TRBV12-4, the J call TRBJ1-1, with 8 positions matching TRBD1. The CDR3 is made up of 13 amino acids. The ends lost 2 bases at V and 8 bases at J; junction bases unmatched: 4. The CDR3 spells CASSLRQGAEAFF. The CDR3 region has the DNA TGTGCCAGCAGTTTAAGGCAGGGGGCCGAAGCTTTCTTT.

The CDR3 DNA follows: TGTGCCAGTAGACGCTTATATAGGGGTAAGGCCAATCAGCCCCAGCATTTT. It encodes CASRRLYRGKANQPQHF. V is TRBV19 and J is TRBJ1-5, with a weak D call TRBD1 (5 bases). V was clipped by 6 bases and J by 3 bases, with 21 bases between them. CDR3 size: 17 residues. Germline lookup yields CDR1 LNHDA and CDR2 SQIVND (reference sequence).

This clonotype was picked up a small number of times. V gene TRBV6-1 combines with J gene TRBJ2-1, with 7 bases aligning to TRBD1. Trimming removed 8 bases from V and 8 bases from J; junction bases left unmatched: 15. The CDR3 contains 15 residues. CDR1 and CDR2 from the germline V gene are MNHNS and SASEGT. Here the CDR3 DNA reads TGTGCCAGCGGACAAGACAGGGTCGGCATCGATGAGCAGTTCTTC. It specifies CASGQDRVGIDEQFF.

This clonotype has more than one count but fewer than ten. V gene TRBV7-4 combines with J gene TRBJ2-1, with 8 bases that match TRBD2. The length of the CDR3 is 17 residues. Germline loops: CDR1 SGHVT, CDR2 SQSDAQ. V lost 4 bases, J lost 0 bases, and 8 bases stayed unmatched. The CDR3 is CASSSALAGNSYNEQFF. The CDR3 DNA sequence: TGTGCCAGCAGCTCGGCCTTAGCGGGAAACTCCTACAATGAGCAGTTCTTC.

This sequence joins TRBV27 and TRBJ2-1, with 8 nucleotides matching TRBD1. Germline V gene data show CDR1 as MNHEY and CDR2 as SMNVEV (reference sequence). This CDR3 has 14 amino acids. Losses at the gene ends were 6 bases for V and 5 bases for J; bases not matched to a gene: 6. CDR3 residues: CASSWTGMDNEQFF. As DNA, the CDR3 is TGTGCCAGCAGCTGGACAGGGATGGACAATGAGCAGTTCTTC.